These T cell receptor beta chains were read from a single sample in a study of CD8+ T cells in alopecia areata. The assay was immunoSEQ multiplex PCR, and TCRdb's table has in-frame clones only and misses some. The table lists 150,000 to 200,000 clones, approximately 51% of them singletons, with 9.5% to 13% in the top ten. The sample here was CD8+ T cells sorted from blood, taken around week 53, from a patient treated with tofacitinib. These receptor sequences come from a human donor with alopecia areata. Both conserved end residues are part of each CDR3. D genes are given only for firm matches.

CDR3aa: CASSVGRSSYEQYF
v_gene: TRBV9
j_gene: TRBJ2-7
d_gene: NA

CDR3aa: CASSTSDRGGYNEQFF
v_gene: TRBV7-9
j_gene: TRBJ2-1
d_gene: TRBD1

CDR3aa: CASKTVGGFDEQYF
v_gene: TRBV27
j_gene: TRBJ2-7
d_gene: NA

CDR3aa: CASSLGTDQPQHF
v_gene: TRBV18
j_gene: TRBJ1-5
d_gene: TRBD1

CDR3aa: CSVEGAGIFTDTQYF
v_gene: TRBV29-1
j_gene: TRBJ2-3
d_gene: NA

CDR3aa: CASSPGGGSYNEQFF
v_gene: TRBV7-3
j_gene: TRBJ2-1
d_gene: NA

CDR3aa: CASSSQPGYTEAFF
v_gene: TRBV6-4
j_gene: TRBJ1-1
d_gene: NA

CDR3aa: CASSGPEQFF
v_gene: TRBV13
j_gene: TRBJ2-1
d_gene: NA

CDR3aa: CAWSGDRGFAKNIQYF
v_gene: TRBV30
j_gene: TRBJ2-4
d_gene: TRBD1

CDR3aa: CASSQGRLAGGDTQYF
v_gene: TRBV7-3
j_gene: TRBJ2-3
d_gene: TRBD2

CDR3aa: CAWSVALPNEKLFF
v_gene: TRBV30
j_gene: TRBJ1-4
d_gene: NA

CDR3aa: CASSPRTNTEAFF
v_gene: TRBV9
j_gene: TRBJ1-1
d_gene: NA

CDR3aa: CASSRLSGSTDTQYF
v_gene: TRBV5-1
j_gene: TRBJ2-3
d_gene: NA

CDR3aa: CASSLTGTGYGYTF
v_gene: TRBV7-9
j_gene: TRBJ1-2
d_gene: TRBD1

CDR3aa: CASSWTGGQDQPQHF
v_gene: TRBV6-1
j_gene: TRBJ1-5
d_gene: TRBD1

CDR3aa: CASSFNAGANVLTF
v_gene: TRBV27
j_gene: TRBJ2-6
d_gene: NA

CDR3aa: CAISEGLNSPLHF
v_gene: TRBV10-3
j_gene: TRBJ1-6
d_gene: NA

CDR3aa: CASSYSRSGAAGYTF
v_gene: TRBV6-5
j_gene: TRBJ1-2
d_gene: NA

CDR3aa: CAWSVPGSLNTEAFF
v_gene: TRBV30
j_gene: TRBJ1-1
d_gene: NA

CDR3aa: CASSLGEDRGYEQYF
v_gene: TRBV7-4
j_gene: TRBJ2-7
d_gene: TRBD1

CDR3aa: CASSSGGNYGYTF
v_gene: TRBV4-3
j_gene: TRBJ1-2
d_gene: NA

CDR3aa: CASSQGSSTDTQYF
v_gene: TRBV2
j_gene: TRBJ2-3
d_gene: NA

CDR3aa: CASSQKTRDGYTF
v_gene: TRBV6-5
j_gene: TRBJ1-2
d_gene: NA

CDR3aa: CASSRQEETGELFF
v_gene: TRBV13
j_gene: TRBJ2-2
d_gene: NA

CDR3aa: CASGLIHRDLLRHTGELFF
v_gene: TRBV12-5
j_gene: TRBJ2-2
d_gene: NA

CDR3aa: CASSNGDGGYNEQFF
v_gene: TRBV7-9
j_gene: TRBJ2-1
d_gene: NA

CDR3aa: CASSLGRSTEAFF
v_gene: TRBV13
j_gene: TRBJ1-1
d_gene: NA

CDR3aa: CSVQGMGYNEQFF
v_gene: TRBV29-1
j_gene: TRBJ2-1
d_gene: NA

CDR3aa: CASSEPGDYNEQFF
v_gene: TRBV4-1
j_gene: TRBJ2-1
d_gene: NA

CDR3aa: CASSLIGGQYTGELFF
v_gene: TRBV7-8
j_gene: TRBJ2-2
d_gene: NA

CDR3aa: CASSPVFRGSGANVLTF
v_gene: TRBV5-1
j_gene: TRBJ2-6
d_gene: NA

CDR3aa: CASSLDQGGVRNTEAFF
v_gene: TRBV5-6
j_gene: TRBJ1-1
d_gene: TRBD1